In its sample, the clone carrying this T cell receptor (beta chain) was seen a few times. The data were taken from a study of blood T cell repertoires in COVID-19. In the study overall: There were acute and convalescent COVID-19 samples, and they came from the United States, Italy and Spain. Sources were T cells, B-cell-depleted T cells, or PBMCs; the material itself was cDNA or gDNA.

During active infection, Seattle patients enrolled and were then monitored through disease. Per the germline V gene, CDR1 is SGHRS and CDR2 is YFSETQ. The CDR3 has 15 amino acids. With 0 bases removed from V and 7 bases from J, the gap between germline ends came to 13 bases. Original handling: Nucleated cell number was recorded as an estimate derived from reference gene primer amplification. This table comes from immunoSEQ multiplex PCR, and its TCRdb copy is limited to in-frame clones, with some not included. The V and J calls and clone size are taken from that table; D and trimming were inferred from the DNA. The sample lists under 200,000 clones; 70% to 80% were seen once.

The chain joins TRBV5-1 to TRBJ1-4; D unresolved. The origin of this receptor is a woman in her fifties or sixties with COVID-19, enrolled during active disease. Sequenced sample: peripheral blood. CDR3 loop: CASSLEVPEGEKLFF. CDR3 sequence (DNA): TGCGCCAGCAGCTTGGAGGTTCCCGAGGGTGAAAAACTGTTTTTT.